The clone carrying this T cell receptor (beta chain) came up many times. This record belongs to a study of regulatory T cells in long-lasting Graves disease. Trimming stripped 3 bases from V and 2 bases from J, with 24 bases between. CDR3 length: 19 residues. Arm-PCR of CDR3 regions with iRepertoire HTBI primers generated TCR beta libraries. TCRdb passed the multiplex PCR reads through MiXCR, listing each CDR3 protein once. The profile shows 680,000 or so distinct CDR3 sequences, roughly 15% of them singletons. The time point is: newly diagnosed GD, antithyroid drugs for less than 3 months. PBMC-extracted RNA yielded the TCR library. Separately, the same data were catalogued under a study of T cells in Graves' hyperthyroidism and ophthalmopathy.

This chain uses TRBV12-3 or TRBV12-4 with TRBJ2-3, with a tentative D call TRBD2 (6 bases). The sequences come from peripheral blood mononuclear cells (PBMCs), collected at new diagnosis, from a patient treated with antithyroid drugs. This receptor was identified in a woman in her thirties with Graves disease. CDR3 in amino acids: CASSFIVSGELSVTDTQYF. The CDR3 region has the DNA TGTGCCAGCAGTTTTATCGTGTCGGGAGAGCTCTCCGTCACAGATACGCAGTATTTT.